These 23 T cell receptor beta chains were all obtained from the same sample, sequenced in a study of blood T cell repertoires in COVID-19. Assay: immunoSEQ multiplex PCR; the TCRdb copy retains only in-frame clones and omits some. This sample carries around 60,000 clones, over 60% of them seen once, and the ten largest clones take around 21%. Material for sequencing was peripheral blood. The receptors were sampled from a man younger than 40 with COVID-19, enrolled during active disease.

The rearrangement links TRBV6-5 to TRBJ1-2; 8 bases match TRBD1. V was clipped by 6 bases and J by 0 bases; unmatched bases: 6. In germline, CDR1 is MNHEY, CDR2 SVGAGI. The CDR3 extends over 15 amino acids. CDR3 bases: TGTGCCAGCAGCGGACAGGGAACGGCTAACTATGGCTACACCTTC. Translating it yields CASSGQGTANYGYTF.

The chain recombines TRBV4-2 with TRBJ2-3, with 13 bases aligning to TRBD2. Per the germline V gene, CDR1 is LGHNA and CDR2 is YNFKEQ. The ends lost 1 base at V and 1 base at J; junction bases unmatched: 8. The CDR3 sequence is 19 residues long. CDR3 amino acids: CASSQVTSGGAAGTDTQYF. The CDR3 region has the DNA TGTGCCAGCAGCCAAGTTACTAGCGGGGGGGCCGCTGGCACAGATACGCAGTATTTT.

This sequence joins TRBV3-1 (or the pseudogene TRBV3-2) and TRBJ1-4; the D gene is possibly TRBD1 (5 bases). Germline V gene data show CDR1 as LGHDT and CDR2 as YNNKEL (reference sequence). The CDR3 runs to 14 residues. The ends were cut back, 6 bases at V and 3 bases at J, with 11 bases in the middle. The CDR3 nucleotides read TGTGCCAGCAGTCCCACGGGGGCTAATGAAAAACTGTTTTTT. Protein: CASSPTGANEKLFF.

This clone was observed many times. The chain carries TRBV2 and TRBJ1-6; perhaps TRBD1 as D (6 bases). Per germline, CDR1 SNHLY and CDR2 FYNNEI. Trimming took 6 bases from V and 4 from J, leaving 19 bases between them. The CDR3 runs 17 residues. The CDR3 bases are TGTGCCAGCAGAGGTGAAATGGGACAAGCTTATAATTCACCCCTCCACTTT. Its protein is CASRGEMGQAYNSPLHF.

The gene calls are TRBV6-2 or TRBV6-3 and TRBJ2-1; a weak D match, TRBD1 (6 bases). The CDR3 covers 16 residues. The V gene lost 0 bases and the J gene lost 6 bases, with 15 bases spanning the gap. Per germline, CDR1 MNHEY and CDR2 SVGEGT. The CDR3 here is CASSYSARDISNEQFF. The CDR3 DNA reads TGTGCCAGCAGTTACTCGGCCCGGGACATATCCAATGAGCAGTTCTTC.

The CDR3 region has the DNA TGTGCCAGCAGTTACGGACAGGGAGGCACTGAAGCTTTCTTT. This gives the protein CASSYGQGGTEAFF. The V and J genes are TRBV6-6 and TRBJ1-1, with TRBD1 matching 8 bases. V shed 2 bases, J shed 4 bases, and the junction held 3 bases outside the gene matches. The germline V gene has CDR1 MNHNY and CDR2 SVGAGI (reference sequence). The CDR3 totals 14 residues.

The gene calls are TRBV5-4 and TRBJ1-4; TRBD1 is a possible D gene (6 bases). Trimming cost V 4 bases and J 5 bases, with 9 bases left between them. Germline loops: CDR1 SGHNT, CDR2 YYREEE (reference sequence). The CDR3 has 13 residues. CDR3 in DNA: TGTGCCAGCAGCCGCAGGGGCAATGAAAAACTGTTTTTT. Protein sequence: CASSRRGNEKLFF. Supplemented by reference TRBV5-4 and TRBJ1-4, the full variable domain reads ETGVTQSPTHLIKTRGQQVTLRCSSQSGHNTVSWYQQALGQGPQFIFQYYREEENGRGNFPPRFSGLQFPNYSSELNVNALELDDSALYLCASSRRGNEKLFFGSGTQLSVL.

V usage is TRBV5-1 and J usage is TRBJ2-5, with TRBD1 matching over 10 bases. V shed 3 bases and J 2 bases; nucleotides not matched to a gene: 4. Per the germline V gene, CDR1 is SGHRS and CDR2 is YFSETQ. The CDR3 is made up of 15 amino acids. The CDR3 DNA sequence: TGCGCCAGCAGCTCCTTGGACAGGGGGCAAGAGACCCAGTACTTC. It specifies CASSSLDRGQETQYF.

CDR3 sequence: CASSPPGQGDGYTF. The DNA of the CDR3 is TGCGCCAGCAGCCCCCCCGGACAGGGAGATGGCTACACCTTC. This chain joins TRBV5-1 and TRBJ1-2; 8 nucleotides match TRBD1. Germline CDR1 and CDR2: SGHRS and YFSETQ. This CDR3 is 14 amino acids long. Germline trimming cut 4 bases from V and 6 bases from J; bases unmatched to any gene: 8.

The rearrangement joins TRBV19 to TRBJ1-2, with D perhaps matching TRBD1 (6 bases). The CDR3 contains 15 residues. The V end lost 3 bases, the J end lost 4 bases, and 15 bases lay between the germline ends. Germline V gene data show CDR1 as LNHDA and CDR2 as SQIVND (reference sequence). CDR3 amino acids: CASSMKGGFAYGYTF. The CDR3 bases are TGTGCCAGTAGTATGAAAGGGGGATTCGCCTATGGCTACACCTTC. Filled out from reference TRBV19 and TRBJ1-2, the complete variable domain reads DGGITQSPKYLFRKEGQNVTLSCEQNLNHDAMYWYRQDPGQGLRLIYYSQIVNDFQKGDIAEGYSVSREKKESFPLTVTSAQKNPTAFYLCASSMKGGFAYGYTFGSGTRLTVV.

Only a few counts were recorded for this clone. In nucleotides, the CDR3 is TGCGCCAGCAGCCACGCAGGGGCAGGAGGCTACACCTTC. As protein: CASSHAGAGGYTF. This sequence joins TRBV4-1 and TRBJ1-2; perhaps TRBD1 as D (6 bases). The CDR3 is 13 residues long. Germline V gene data show CDR1 as MGHRA and CDR2 as YSYEKL. V was clipped by 3 bases and J by 8 bases, with 13 bases between them.

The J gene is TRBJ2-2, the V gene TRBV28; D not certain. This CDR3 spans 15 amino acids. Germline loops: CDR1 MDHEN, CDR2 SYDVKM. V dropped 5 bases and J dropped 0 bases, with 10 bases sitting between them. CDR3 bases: TGTGCCAGCAGTCTGGCTCCCCCGAACACCGGGGAGCTGTTTTTT. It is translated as CASSLAPPNTGELFF.

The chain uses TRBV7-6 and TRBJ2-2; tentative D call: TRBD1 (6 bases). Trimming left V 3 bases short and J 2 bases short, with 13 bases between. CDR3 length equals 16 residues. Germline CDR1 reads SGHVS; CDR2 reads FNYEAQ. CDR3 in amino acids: CASSLFQGRNTGELFF. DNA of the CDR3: TGTGCCAGCAGCTTGTTCCAGGGGCGAAACACCGGGGAGCTGTTTTTT.

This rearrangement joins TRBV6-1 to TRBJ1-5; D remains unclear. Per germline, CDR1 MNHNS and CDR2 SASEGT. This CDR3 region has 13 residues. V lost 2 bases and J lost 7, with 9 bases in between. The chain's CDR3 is CASSEMGRQPQHF. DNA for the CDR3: TGTGCCAGCAGTGAAATGGGGAGGCAGCCCCAGCATTTT.

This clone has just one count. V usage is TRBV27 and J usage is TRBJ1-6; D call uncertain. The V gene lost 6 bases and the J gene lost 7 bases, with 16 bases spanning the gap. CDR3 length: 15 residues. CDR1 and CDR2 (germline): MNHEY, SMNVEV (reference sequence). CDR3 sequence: CASRRPTLSNSPLHF. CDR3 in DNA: TGTGCCAGCAGACGCCCGACACTTTCCAATTCACCCCTCCACTTT.

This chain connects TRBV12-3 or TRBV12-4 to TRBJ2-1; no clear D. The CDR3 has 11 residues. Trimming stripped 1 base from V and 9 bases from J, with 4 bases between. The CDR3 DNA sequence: TGTGCCAGCAGTTTAGTTAGTGAGCAGTTCTTC. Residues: CASSLVSEQFF.

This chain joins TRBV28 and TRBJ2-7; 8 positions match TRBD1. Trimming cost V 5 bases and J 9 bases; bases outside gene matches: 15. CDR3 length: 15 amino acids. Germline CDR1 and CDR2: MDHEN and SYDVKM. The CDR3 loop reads CASSGYGQGIRRQYF. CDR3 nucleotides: TGTGCCAGCAGTGGCTACGGACAGGGTATCCGTCGGCAGTACTTC.

The CDR3 bases are TGTGCCATTCCGACAGGTAGCGATGAGCAGTTCTTC. Amino acid sequence: CAIPTGSDEQFF. The chain carries TRBV2 and TRBJ2-1, with D maybe TRBD1 (6 bases). Germline V gene sequence: CDR1 SNHLY, CDR2 FYNNEI. V lost 10 bases and J lost 8, with 15 bases in between. CDR3 length: 12 residues.

CDR3 nucleotides: TGTGCCAGCCTCATCTCGGGGGGGGAGTATAATTCACCCCTCCACTTT. This gives the protein CASLISGGEYNSPLHF. The V call is TRBV2, the J call TRBJ1-6, with D possibly matching TRBD1 (5 bases). V lost 8 bases, J lost 4 bases, and 18 bases lay in between. There are 16 residues in the CDR3. CDR1 is SNHLY, CDR2 FYNNEI, per germline. Filled out from reference TRBV2 and TRBJ1-6, the complete variable domain reads EPEVTQTPSHQVTQMGQEVILRCVPISNHLYFYWYRQILGQKVEFLVSFYNNEISEKSEIFDDQFSVERPDGSNFTLKIRSTKLEDSAMYFCASLISGGEYNSPLHFGNGTRLTVT.

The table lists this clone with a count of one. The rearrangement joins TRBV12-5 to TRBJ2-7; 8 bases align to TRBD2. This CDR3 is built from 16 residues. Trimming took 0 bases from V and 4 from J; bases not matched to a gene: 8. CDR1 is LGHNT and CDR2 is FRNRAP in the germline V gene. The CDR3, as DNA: TGTGCTAGTGGTTTGGTACGGGCTAGCGGGCAGTACGAGCAGTACTTC. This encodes CASGLVRASGQYEQYF.

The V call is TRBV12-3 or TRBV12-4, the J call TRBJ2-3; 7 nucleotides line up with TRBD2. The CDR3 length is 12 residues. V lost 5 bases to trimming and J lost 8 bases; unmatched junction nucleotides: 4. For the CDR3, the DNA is TGTGCCAGCAGTCGAGGGGAGGGTACGCAGTATTTT. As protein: CASSRGEGTQYF.

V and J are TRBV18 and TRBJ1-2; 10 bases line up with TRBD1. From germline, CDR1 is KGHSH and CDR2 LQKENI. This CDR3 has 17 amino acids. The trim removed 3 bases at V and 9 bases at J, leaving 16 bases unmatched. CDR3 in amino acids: CASSPYTSGQGTESYTF. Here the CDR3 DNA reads TGTGCCAGCTCACCGTATACGTCGGGACAGGGGACCGAAAGCTACACCTTC. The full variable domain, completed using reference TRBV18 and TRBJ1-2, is NAGVMQNPRHLVRRRGQEARLRCSPMKGHSHVYWYRQLPEEGLKFMVYLQKENIIDESGMPKERFSAEFPKEGPSILRIQQVVRGDSAAYFCASSPYTSGQGTESYTFGSGTRLTVV.

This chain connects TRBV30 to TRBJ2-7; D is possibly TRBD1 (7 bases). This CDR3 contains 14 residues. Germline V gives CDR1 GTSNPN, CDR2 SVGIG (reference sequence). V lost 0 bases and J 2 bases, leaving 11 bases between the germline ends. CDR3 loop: CAWSVAGGTYEQYF. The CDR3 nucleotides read TGTGCCTGGAGTGTGGCAGGGGGGACCTACGAGCAGTACTTC.